The rows below give T cell receptor beta chains drawn from one sample of a study of blood T cell repertoires in COVID-19. Assay: immunoSEQ multiplex PCR; the TCRdb copy retains only in-frame clones and omits some. The sample lists under 250,000 clones, about 80% occurring once. The sequencing input was PBMCs or T cells enriched from blood (not recorded which). These receptors were taken from a woman between 50 and 59 years old who had been exposed to COVID-19. Both conserved end residues are part of each CDR3. A D gene is named only where the DNA matches it firmly. Clone size is not always given. Where it is, it says once, few, many or a class for expanded clones.

>TRBJ2-2|.|TRBV7-9|.
CASSSQLNTGELFF
TGTGCCAGCAGCTCCCAATTGAACACCGGGGAGCTGTTTTTT
>TRBJ1-1|few|TRBV18|TRBD1
CASSRRTGQGVTEAFF
TGTGCCAGCTCCCGGAGAACGGGACAGGGAGTCACTGAAGCTTTCTTT
>TRBJ1-2|.|TRBV12-5|.
CASGLTGPGYTF
TGTGCTAGTGGTTTAACGGGTCCTGGCTACACCTTC
>TRBJ2-7|once|TRBV9|.
CASSVGGTLNEQYF
TGTGCCAGCAGCGTAGGGGGGACTTTGAACGAGCAGTACTTC
>TRBJ1-3|.|TRBV6-5|.
CASRDSVSGNTIYF
TGTGCCAGCAGAGACAGCGTCTCTGGAAACACCATATATTTT
>TRBJ2-2|.|TRBV9|.
CASSVGYSNTGELFF
TGTGCCAGCAGCGTAGGATACAGCAACACCGGGGAGCTGTTTTTT
>TRBJ2-7|.|TRBV5-6|.
CASSLAGLGEQYF
TGTGCCAGCAGCTTGGCCGGTCTCGGGGAGCAGTACTTC
>TRBJ2-5|.|TRBV28|.
CASRRGPPWETQYF
TGTGCCAGCAGGCGGGGACCTCCCTGGGAGACCCAGTACTTC
>TRBJ1-5|.|TRBV24-1|TRBD1
CATSDSTGTGSNQPQHF
TGTGCCACCAGTGATTCAACCGGGACAGGTAGCAATCAGCCCCAGCATTTT
>TRBJ2-2|.|TRBV7-2|TRBD2
CASSPPGLVHTGELFF
TGTGCCAGCAGCCCCCCGGGACTAGTGCACACCGGGGAGCTGTTTTTT
>TRBJ2-3|.|TRBV5-1|.
CASSGGATADTQYF
TGCGCCAGCAGCGGGGGGGCGACGGCAGATACGCAGTATTTT
>TRBJ2-5|once|TRBV28|TRBD1
CASSLPGTGVSGTQYF
TGTGCCAGCAGTTTGCCCGGGACAGGGGTGTCGGGGACCCAGTACTTC
>TRBJ1-1|.|TRBV19|TRBD1
CASRDRGTEAFF
TGTGCCAGCCGGGACAGGGGCACTGAAGCTTTCTTT
>TRBJ2-7|.|TRBV11-2|.
CASSAYREGYEQYF
TGTGCCAGCAGCGCCTACCGCGAGGGCTACGAGCAGTACTTC
>TRBJ2-2|.|TRBV15|.
CATSTGQSTGELFF
TGTGCCACCAGCACTGGACAATCCACCGGGGAGCTGTTTTTT